This note documents a single TCR beta chain sequence. Its antigen remains unknown. Autoimmune disease history or systemic immunosuppression led to patients being barred. Clones were read by immunoSEQ multiplex PCR, and TCRdb kept only the in-frame ones, dropping some. The table has about 24,000 clones, around 77% seen once; the top ten hold 13%. The data were obtained in a study of OX40 agonist ivuxolimab in advanced cancers. The wider study: Patients with prior anti-PD-1, anti-PD-L1 or anti-CTLA-4 therapy were eligible; less than 50% had some.

Study conclusions and caveats: Still undetermined is the antigen specificity of the expanded peripheral T cells.

Looked up from germline, CDR1 is LNHDA and CDR2 is SQIVND (reference sequence). V dropped 6 bases and J dropped 0 bases, with 8 bases sitting between them. This CDR3 is built from 13 residues. V is TRBV19 and J is TRBJ1-2; D gene unclear. This sample comprised CD4+ or CD8+ T cells sorted from blood, obtained in a trial of the OX40 agonist ivuxolimab. This sequence was found in an adult with an advanced solid tumor such as melanoma, head and neck, liver or kidney cancer. The CDR3 reads CASRSSTNYGYTF. DNA of the CDR3: TGTGCCAGTAGATCATCAACTAACTATGGCTACACCTTC. Full variable domain (missing parts from reference TRBV19 and TRBJ1-2): DGGITQSPKYLFRKEGQNVTLSCEQNLNHDAMYWYRQDPGQGLRLIYYSQIVNDFQKGDIAEGYSVSREKKESFPLTVTSAQKNPTAFYLCASRSSTNYGYTFGSGTRLTVV.